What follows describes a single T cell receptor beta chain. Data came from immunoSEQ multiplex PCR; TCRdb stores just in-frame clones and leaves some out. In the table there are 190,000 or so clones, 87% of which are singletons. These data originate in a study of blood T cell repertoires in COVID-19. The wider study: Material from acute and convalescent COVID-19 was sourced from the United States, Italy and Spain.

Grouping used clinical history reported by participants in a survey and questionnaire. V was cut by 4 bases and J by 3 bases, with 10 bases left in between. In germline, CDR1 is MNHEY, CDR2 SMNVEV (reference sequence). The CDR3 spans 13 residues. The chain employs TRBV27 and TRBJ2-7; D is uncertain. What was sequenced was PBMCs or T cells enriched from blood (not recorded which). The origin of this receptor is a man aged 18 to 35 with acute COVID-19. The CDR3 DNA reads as TGTGCCAGCAGTTCGAAAGCTTTCTACGAGCAGTACTTC. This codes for CASSSKAFYEQYF.